This is a list of T cell receptor beta chains from one sample in a study of blood T cell repertoires in COVID-19. Sequencing used immunoSEQ multiplex PCR; TCRdb keeps in-frame clones, though not all of them. The table records about 120,000 clones, over 60% of them present only once. Sequenced material: peripheral blood. All receptors derive from a human donor in a cohort sampled during active COVID-19. The CDR3 runs from the conserved cysteine through the conserved F or W. The D gene is left open where the match is weak. A clone size is listed for some rows: how often the clone was seen (once, few, many), or a class if it is expanded.

size	V	D	J	DNA	CDR3
NA	TRBV28	NA	TRBJ2-7	TGTGCCAGCAGCCGTAGCGTTCCCTACGAGCAGTACTTC	CASSRSVPYEQYF
NA	TRBV4-1	TRBD2	TRBJ2-1	TGCGCCAGCAGCCAAGAGGGGAGGGTTTACAATGAGCAGTTCTTC	CASSQEGRVYNEQFF
NA	TRBV30	TRBD1	TRBJ2-7	TGTGCCTGGGGGGCGGGACAGGGGGTGTACGAGCAGTACTTC	CAWGAGQGVYEQYF
NA	TRBV18	TRBD1	TRBJ1-3	TGTGCCAGCTCACGGGACAGCCCCTCTGGAAACACCATATATTTT	CASSRDSPSGNTIYF
NA	TRBV10-2	NA	TRBJ2-5	TGCGCCAGCCTTGAACAGCTCCAAGAGACCCAGTACTTC	CASLEQLQETQYF
NA	TRBV9	TRBD1	TRBJ2-7	TGTGCCAGCAGCGTAGGGCAGGGGGCCTCCTACGAGCAGTACTTC	CASSVGQGASYEQYF
NA	TRBV19	NA	TRBJ1-1	TGTGCCAGTTCACAGGGAGGGGGTATCGCTGAAGCTTTCTTT	CASSQGGGIAEAFF
few	TRBV24-1	NA	TRBJ1-1	TGTGCCACCAGTGGGCCTGGCGTACCGGGGACTGAAGCTTTCTTT	CATSGPGVPGTEAFF
NA	TRBV3-1/TRBV3-2	TRBD1	TRBJ1-1	TGTGCCAGCAGCCGGACAGGGCCGGCTACTGAAGCTTTCTTT	CASSRTGPATEAFF
few	TRBV24-1	TRBD1	TRBJ1-1	TGTGCCACCAGCGGACAGGGATCGAACACTGAAGCTTTCTTT	CATSGQGSNTEAFF
NA	TRBV6-2/TRBV6-3	TRBD1	TRBJ2-7	TGTGCCAGCAGTTATTCACAGGGGACCAACTACGAGCAGTACTTC	CASSYSQGTNYEQYF
NA	TRBV6-6	TRBD1	TRBJ1-2	TGTGCCAGCAGTTACAACGGGGGACAGGGCTATGGCTACACCTTC	CASSYNGGQGYGYTF
NA	TRBV7-9	TRBD1	TRBJ2-7	TGTGCCAGCAGCTTATTACGGCAGGGGGCAGAGGAGCAGTACTTC	CASSLLRQGAEEQYF
NA	TRBV6-2/TRBV6-3	NA	TRBJ1-1	TGTGCCAGCAGTGACAACAGGGATAACACTGAAGCTTTCTTT	CASSDNRDNTEAFF
few	TRBV5-1	NA	TRBJ1-1	TGCGCCAGCAGCTTGGGACACTTAAACACTGAAGCTTTCTTT	CASSLGHLNTEAFF
NA	TRBV9	NA	TRBJ1-3	TGTGCCAGCAGCCCCTCCGGGGGGGGAGGAAACACCATATATTTT	CASSPSGGGGNTIYF
NA	TRBV4-1	TRBD2	TRBJ2-7	TGCGCCAGCAGCCAAGATGAGGGACTAGCTAAGTACTTC	CASSQDEGLAKYF
NA	TRBV27	NA	TRBJ1-1	TGTGCCAGCAGTTTAAGGCCTGGAGGAGGAGGCACTGAAGCTTTCTTT	CASSLRPGGGGTEAFF
NA	TRBV18	TRBD1	TRBJ1-5	TGTGCCAGCTCACCAAAAACAGGGGGAAGCAATCAGCCCCAGCATTTT	CASSPKTGGSNQPQHF
NA	TRBV6-5	NA	TRBJ1-1	TGTGCCAGCATCAACTCGGGGAACACTGAAGCTTTCTTT	CASINSGNTEAFF
NA	TRBV4-1	NA	TRBJ2-7	TGCGCCAGCAGCAAAGGACAGCTCTACGAGCAGTACTTC	CASSKGQLYEQYF
NA	TRBV19	NA	TRBJ1-3	TGTGCCAGTAGTATAGATCAGTTTCATTACTCTGGAAACACCATATATTTT	CASSIDQFHYSGNTIYF
once	TRBV15	NA	TRBJ1-2	TGTGCCACCAGCAGAGTTGGGCAAGGGAGGTCCTATGGCTACACCTTC	CATSRVGQGRSYGYTF
NA	TRBV7-2	TRBD1	TRBJ1-2	TGTGCCAGCAGCTACCGAGACAGGGAGGGCTACACCTTC	CASSYRDREGYTF
NA	TRBV19	TRBD1	TRBJ2-7	TGTGCCAGTAGCTTTGGGACAGGGAAGGACGAGCAGTACTTC	CASSFGTGKDEQYF
NA	TRBV4-1	NA	TRBJ2-7	TGCGCCAGCAGCCAAGATCTAGAGAGCTCCTACGAGCAGTACTTC	CASSQDLESSYEQYF
NA	TRBV7-6	NA	TRBJ2-1	TGTGCCAGCAGCTTACTATCCGCCGATTACAATGAGCAGTTCTTC	CASSLLSADYNEQFF
NA	TRBV13	NA	TRBJ2-6	TGTGCCAGCAGCTTAGGACTTACTGGGGCCAACGTCCTGACTTTC	CASSLGLTGANVLTF
NA	TRBV19	NA	TRBJ2-7	TGTGCCAGTAGTATAGTTGGAGGGGTCTACGAGCAGTACTTC	CASSIVGGVYEQYF
NA	TRBV18	TRBD1	TRBJ2-7	TGTGCCAGCTCACTCCGAGACAGGGCTGGCGAGCAGTACTTC	CASSLRDRAGEQYF
NA	TRBV27	TRBD2	TRBJ2-7	TGTGCCAGCAGTCCGCTCGGGACTAGCGGGAGGAGCTCCTACGAGCAGTACTTC	CASSPLGTSGRSSYEQYF
NA	TRBV11-2	NA	TRBJ1-1	TGTGCCAGCAGCTCCCTAGACTCGGCGGGCACTGAAGCTTTCTTT	CASSSLDSAGTEAFF
NA	TRBV3-1/TRBV3-2	NA	TRBJ2-7	TGTGCCAGCAGCCCGGACAGCGTCTACGAGCAGTACTTC	CASSPDSVYEQYF